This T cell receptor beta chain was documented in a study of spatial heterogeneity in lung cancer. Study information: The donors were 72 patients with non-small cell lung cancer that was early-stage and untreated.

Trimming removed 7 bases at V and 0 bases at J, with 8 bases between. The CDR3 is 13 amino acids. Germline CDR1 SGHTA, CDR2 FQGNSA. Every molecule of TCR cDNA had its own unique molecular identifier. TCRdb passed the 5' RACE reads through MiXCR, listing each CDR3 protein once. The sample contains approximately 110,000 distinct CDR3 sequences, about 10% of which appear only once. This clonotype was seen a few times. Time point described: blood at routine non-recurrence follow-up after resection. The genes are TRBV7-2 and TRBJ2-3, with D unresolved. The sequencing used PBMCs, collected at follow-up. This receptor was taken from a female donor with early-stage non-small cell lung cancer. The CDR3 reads CASKPYSTDTQYF. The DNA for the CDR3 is TGTGCCAGCAAGCCCTATAGCACAGATACGCAGTATTTT.